This TCR beta chain was recorded in a study of PD-L1 blockade in urothelial cancer. Study context: Analyzed time points were 3 weeks (second dose) and 6 weeks after therapy began.

The method was immunoSEQ multiplex PCR; TCRdb's version includes in-frame clones alone and lacks a portion of them. The profile shows around 86,000 clones, around four fifths of them singletons. The germline V gene has CDR1 SGHTA and CDR2 FQGNSA. The V end was cut by 2 bases, the J end by 6 bases, with 5 bases between. The length of the CDR3 is 11 residues. Time point noted: pretreatment peripheral blood. Between 1 and 8 samples per patient were obtained, pretreatment and on-treatment. This chain links TRBV7-2 with TRBJ2-7, with no clear D. This clonotype was obtained from a man aged 40-49 years with urothelial cancer. The input for sequencing was PBMCs, taken around atezolizumab (anti-PD-L1) treatment. The CDR3 region has the DNA TGTGCCAGCAGCTTACCGGGCGAGCAGTACTTC. Translation: CASSLPGEQYF.